This T cell receptor beta chain stems from a study of T cell changes during pregnancy in multiple sclerosis. This clone showed up just once. The table came from immunoSEQ multiplex PCR; TCRdb's copy has only in-frame clones and leaves some out. Of about 42,000 clones detected, approximately 81% appear once; the ten largest clones hold 0.55% to 0.75%. The V and J ends lost 8 bases and 7 bases, in that order; junction bases with no gene match: 8. Germline-derived CDR1 and CDR2 are MGHDK and SYGVNS. This CDR3 has 14 amino acids. The sequence derives from a female donor with multiple sclerosis, enrolled in a pregnancy study. The sequencing used CD4+ T cells from peripheral blood mononuclear cells, collected before pregnancy. This chain links TRBV25-1 with TRBJ2-2; 9 bases are shared with TRBD1. CDR3 in amino acids: CASDPLGQGGELFF. The DNA for the CDR3 is TGTGCCAGCGATCCCTTGGGACAGGGCGGGGAGCTGTTTTTT.